This entry features one T cell receptor beta chain sequence. No cognate antigen has been identified for it. Base qualities are not recorded, but no much larger clone differs from it by a single base. These data come from a study of blood T cell repertoires in COVID-19 (dated by TCRdb to 2020 to 2021). Study-level background: Samples from collaborators originated in the United States, Italy and Spain and spanned both the acute and convalescent phases of COVID-19. A de-identified subject ID, COVID-19 status, age in years and sex were almost always included in the sample metadata. Subjects who had been exposed to COVID-19, were actively infected with it, or had recovered from it provided the deeply sampled blood TCRbeta repertoires that made up the dataset. The samples were drawn from two sources: the first 160 participants of the ongoing ImmuneRACE study, and fewer than 1,500 subjects contributed by 6 global collaborators. The repertoires were made available in a free public database intended to serve as a resource for research on the immune response to SARS-CoV-2. The prospective study material was composed of cDNA or gDNA derived from T cells, B-cell-depleted T cells, or PBMCs. Where available, HLA class I and class II types were obtained from metadata supplied by the sample provider rather than from assay-based typing.

The collaborating institutions used their own protocols to collect whole blood in K2EDTA tubes. For TCRbeta analysis, collaborator samples were shipped as frozen whole blood, as isolated PBMCs, or as DNA extracted from either sample type. The paper's findings and limits, for the study overall: The amount of clinical and demographic metadata varied by source and participant and was provided uncurated.

The immunoSEQ Assay, a bias-controlled multiplex PCR, was used to amplify TCRbeta CDR3 regions from genomic DNA. The original pipeline was this. The number of nucleated cells in each sample was estimated by amplification of reference gene primers within the assay. To quantify the absolute abundance of each unique TCRbeta CDR3 rearrangement, sequence reads were collapsed and filtered. For each sample, productive Simpson clonality was calculated as the square root of Simpson's diversity index over productive rearrangements. The table was pulled from immuneACCESS by TCRdb, which kept in-frame rearrangements only. Such tables lose some clones; where checked, under half of the loss comes from unresolved V genes, and the rest has no known cause. Clonal size and the V and J genes are those of that table, whereas D and trimming came from the DNA. The sample data list roughly 81,000 clones, and more than 85% of these were observed just once. Clones ranked in the top ten supply over 5% of the sample.

Counted from cysteine to phenylalanine, this CDR3 has 17 amino acids. Here the CDR3 DNA is all that survives: 51 bases in frame from base 1. This receptor chain uses TRBV21-1 and TRBJ1-2; TRBD1, the table's D call, lacks a check against the DNA. TRBV21-1 is described as a pseudogene. Input material: peripheral blood. The origin of this receptor is a man aged 35 to 55 with acute or convalescent COVID-19. The CDR3 corresponds to CASSALPGQGRHYGYTF. The base sequence is TGTGCCAGCAGCGCACTTCCGGGACAGGGAAGACACTATGGCTACACCTTC.